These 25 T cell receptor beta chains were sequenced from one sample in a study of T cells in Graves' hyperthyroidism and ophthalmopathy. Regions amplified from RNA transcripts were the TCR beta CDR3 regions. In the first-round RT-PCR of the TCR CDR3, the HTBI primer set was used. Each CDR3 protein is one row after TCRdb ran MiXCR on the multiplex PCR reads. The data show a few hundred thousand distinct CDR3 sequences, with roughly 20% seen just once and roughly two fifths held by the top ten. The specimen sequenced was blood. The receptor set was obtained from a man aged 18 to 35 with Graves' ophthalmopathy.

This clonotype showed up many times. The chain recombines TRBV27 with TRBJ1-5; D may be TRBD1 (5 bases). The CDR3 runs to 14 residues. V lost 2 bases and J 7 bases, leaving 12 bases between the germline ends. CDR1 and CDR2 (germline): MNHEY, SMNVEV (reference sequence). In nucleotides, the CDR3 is TGTGCCAGCAGTTTAGGGGGAACCAGGCAGCCCCAGCATTTT. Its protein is CASSLGGTRQPQHF.

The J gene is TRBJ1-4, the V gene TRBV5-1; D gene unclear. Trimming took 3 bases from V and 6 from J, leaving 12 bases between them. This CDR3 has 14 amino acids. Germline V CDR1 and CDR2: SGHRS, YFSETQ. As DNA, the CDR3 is TGCGCCAGCAGCTCGGAACCGTCTGATGAAAAACTGTTTTTT. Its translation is CASSSEPSDEKLFF. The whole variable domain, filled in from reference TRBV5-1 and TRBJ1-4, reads KAGVTQTPRYLIKTRGQQVTLSCSPISGHRSVSWYQQTPGQGLQFLFEYFSETQRNKGNFPGRFSGRQFSNSRSEMNVSTLELGDSALYLCASSSEPSDEKLFFGSGTQLSVL.

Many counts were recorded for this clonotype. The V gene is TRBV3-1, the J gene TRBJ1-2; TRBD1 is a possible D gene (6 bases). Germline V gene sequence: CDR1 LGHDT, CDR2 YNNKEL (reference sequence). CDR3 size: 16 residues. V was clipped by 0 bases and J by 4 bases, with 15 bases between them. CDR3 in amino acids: CASSQERTAEPYGYTF. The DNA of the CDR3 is TGTGCCAGCAGCCAAGAACGGACAGCCGAACCCTATGGCTACACCTTC.

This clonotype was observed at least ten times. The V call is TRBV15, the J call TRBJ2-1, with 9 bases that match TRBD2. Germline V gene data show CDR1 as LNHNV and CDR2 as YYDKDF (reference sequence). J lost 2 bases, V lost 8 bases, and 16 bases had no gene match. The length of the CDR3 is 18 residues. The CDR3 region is CATQEVLSGGLTYNEQFF. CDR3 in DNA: TGTGCCACCCAAGAAGTCCTTAGCGGGGGCCTTACCTACAATGAGCAGTTCTTC.

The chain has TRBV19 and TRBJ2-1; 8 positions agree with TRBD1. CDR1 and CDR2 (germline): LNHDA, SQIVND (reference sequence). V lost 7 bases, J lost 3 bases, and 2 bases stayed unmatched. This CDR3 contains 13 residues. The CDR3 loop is CASTGTGYNEQFF. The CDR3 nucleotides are TGTGCCAGTACCGGGACAGGCTACAATGAGCAGTTCTTC.

The CDR3 region is CASSQTRDTQYF. CDR3 nucleotide sequence: TGTGCCAGCAGCCAAACTCGAGATACGCAGTATTTT. The rearrangement uses TRBV3-1 and TRBJ2-3; D unresolved. Trimming left V 2 bases short and J 5 bases short, with 5 bases between. Germline assignment: CDR1 LGHDT and CDR2 YNNKEL (reference sequence). CDR3 length: 12 amino acids.

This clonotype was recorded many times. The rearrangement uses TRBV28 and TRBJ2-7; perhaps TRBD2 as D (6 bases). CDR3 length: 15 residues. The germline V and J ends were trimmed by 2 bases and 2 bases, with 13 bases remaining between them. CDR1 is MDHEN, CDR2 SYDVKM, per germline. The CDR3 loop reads CASSLMSAGTYEQYF. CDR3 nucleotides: TGTGCCAGCAGTTTAATGTCTGCGGGGACCTACGAGCAGTACTTC.

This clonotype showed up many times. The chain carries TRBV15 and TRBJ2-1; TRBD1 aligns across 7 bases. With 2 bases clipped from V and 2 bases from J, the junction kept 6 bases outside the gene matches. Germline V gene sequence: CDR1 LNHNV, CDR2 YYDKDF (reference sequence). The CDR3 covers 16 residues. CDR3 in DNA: TGTGCCACCAGCAGACCCCGGCAGGGGGCCTACAATGAGCAGTTCTTC. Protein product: CATSRPRQGAYNEQFF.

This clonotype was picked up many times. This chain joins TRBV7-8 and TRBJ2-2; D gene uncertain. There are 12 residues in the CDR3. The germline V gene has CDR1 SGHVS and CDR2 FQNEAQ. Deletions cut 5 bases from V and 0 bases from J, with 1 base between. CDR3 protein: CASSTNTGELFF. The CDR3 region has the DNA TGTGCCAGCAGCACGAACACCGGGGAGCTGTTTTTT. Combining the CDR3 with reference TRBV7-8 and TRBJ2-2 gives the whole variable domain GAGVSQSPRYKVAKRGQDVALRCDPISGHVSLFWYQQALGQGPEFLTYFQNEAQLDKSGLPSDRFFAERPEGSVSTLKIQRTQQEDSAVYLCASSTNTGELFFGEGSRLTVL.

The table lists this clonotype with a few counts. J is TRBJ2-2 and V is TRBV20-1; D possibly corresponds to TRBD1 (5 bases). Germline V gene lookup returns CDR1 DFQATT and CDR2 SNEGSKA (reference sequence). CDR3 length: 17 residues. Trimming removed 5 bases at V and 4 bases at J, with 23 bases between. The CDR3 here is CSAPGPSQAYSTGELFF. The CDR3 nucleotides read TGCAGTGCTCCAGGGCCTTCCCAGGCATACTCCACCGGGGAGCTGTTTTTT.

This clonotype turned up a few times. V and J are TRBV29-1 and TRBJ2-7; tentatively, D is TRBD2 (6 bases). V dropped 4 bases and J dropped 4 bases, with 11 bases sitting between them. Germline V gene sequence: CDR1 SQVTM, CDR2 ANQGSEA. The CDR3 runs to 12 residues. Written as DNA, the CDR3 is TGCAGCGTTGCGGGCGGGAAGTACGAGCAGTACTTC. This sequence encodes CSVAGGKYEQYF.

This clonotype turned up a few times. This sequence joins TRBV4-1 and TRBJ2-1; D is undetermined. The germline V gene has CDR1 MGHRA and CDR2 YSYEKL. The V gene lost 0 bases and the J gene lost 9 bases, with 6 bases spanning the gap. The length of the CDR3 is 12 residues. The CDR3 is CASSQDWAEQFF. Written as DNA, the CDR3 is TGCGCCAGCAGCCAAGATTGGGCTGAGCAGTTCTTC.

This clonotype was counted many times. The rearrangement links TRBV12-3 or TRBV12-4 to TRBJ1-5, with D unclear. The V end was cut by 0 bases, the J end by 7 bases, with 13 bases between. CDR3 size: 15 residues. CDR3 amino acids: CASSLAPRVGQPQHF. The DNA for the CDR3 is TGTGCCAGCAGTTTAGCGCCAAGGGTAGGACAGCCCCAGCATTTT.

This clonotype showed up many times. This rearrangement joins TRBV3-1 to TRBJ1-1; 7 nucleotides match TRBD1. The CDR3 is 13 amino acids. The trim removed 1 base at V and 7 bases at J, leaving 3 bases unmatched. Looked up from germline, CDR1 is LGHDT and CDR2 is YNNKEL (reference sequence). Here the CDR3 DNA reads TGTGCCAGCAGCCAAGTACCAGGGGGTGAAGCTTTCTTT. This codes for CASSQVPGGEAFF.

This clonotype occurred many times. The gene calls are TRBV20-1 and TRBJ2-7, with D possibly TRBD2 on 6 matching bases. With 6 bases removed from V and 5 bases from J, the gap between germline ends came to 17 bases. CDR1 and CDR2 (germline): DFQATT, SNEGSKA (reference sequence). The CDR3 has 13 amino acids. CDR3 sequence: CSAGPGWGDEQYF. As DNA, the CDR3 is TGCAGTGCGGGACCAGGTTGGGGGGACGAGCAGTACTTC.

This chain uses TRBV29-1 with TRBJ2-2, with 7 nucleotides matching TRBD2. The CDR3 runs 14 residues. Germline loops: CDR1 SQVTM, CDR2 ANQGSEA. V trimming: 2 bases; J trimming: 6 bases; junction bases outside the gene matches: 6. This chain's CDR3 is CSVENTGGAGELFF. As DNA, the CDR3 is TGCAGCGTTGAAAACACTGGGGGGGCCGGGGAGCTGTTTTTT.

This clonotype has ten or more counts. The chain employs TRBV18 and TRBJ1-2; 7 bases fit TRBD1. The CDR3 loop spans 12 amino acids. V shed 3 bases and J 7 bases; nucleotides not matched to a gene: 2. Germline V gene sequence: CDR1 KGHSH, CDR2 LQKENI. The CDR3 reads CASSPYRGGYTF. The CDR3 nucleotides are TGTGCCAGCTCACCGTACAGGGGTGGCTACACCTTC. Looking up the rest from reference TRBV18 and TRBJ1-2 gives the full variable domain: NAGVMQNPRHLVRRRGQEARLRCSPMKGHSHVYWYRQLPEEGLKFMVYLQKENIIDESGMPKERFSAEFPKEGPSILRIQQVVRGDSAAYFCASSPYRGGYTFGSGTRLTVV.

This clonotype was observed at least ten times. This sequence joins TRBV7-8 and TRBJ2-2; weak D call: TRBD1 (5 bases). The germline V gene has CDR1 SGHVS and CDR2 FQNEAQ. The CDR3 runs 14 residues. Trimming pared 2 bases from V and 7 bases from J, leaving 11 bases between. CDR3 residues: CASSLQGRNGELFF. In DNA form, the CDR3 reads TGTGCCAGCAGCTTACAGGGAAGGAACGGGGAGCTGTTTTTT. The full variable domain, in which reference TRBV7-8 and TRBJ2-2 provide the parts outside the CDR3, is GAGVSQSPRYKVAKRGQDVALRCDPISGHVSLFWYQQALGQGPEFLTYFQNEAQLDKSGLPSDRFFAERPEGSVSTLKIQRTQQEDSAVYLCASSLQGRNGELFFGEGSRLTVL.

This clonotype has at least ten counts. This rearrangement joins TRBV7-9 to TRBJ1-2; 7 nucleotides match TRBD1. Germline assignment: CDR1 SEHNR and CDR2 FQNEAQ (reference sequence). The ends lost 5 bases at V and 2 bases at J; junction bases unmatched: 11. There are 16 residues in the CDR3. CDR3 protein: CASSPKNPTGNYGYTF. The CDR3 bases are TGTGCCAGCAGCCCCAAAAACCCGACAGGGAACTATGGCTACACCTTC. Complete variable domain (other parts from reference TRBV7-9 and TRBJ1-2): DTGVSQNPRHKITKRGQNVTFRCDPISEHNRLYWYRQTLGQGPEFLTYFQNEAQLEKSRLLSDRFSAERPKGSFSTLEIQRTEQGDSAMYLCASSPKNPTGNYGYTFGSGTRLTVV.

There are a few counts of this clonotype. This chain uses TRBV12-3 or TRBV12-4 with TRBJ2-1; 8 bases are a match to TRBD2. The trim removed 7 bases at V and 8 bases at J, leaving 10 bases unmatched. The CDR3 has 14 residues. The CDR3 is CASIRAGDGDEQFF. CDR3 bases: TGTGCCAGCATTAGAGCGGGGGACGGGGATGAGCAGTTCTTC.

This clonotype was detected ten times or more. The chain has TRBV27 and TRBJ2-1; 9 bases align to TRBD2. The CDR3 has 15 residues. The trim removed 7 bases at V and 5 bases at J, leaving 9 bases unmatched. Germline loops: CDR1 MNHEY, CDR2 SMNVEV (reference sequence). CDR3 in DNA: TGTGCCAGCACCCTAAGCGGGGGGTCAGACAATGAGCAGTTCTTC. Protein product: CASTLSGGSDNEQFF.

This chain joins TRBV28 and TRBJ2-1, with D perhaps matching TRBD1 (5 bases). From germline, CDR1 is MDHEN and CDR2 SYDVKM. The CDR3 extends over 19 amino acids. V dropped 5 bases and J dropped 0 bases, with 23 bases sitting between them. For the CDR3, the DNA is TGTGCCAGCAGTCGACCAGGGCTTGAGGAACTCAGCTCCTACAATGAGCAGTTCTTC. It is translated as CASSRPGLEELSSYNEQFF.

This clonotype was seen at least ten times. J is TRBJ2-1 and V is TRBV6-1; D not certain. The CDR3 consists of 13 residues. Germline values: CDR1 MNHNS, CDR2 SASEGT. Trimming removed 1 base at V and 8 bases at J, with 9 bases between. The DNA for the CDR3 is TGTGCCAGCAGTGAAGAATTTGGGTATGAGCAGTTCTTC. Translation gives CASSEEFGYEQFF.

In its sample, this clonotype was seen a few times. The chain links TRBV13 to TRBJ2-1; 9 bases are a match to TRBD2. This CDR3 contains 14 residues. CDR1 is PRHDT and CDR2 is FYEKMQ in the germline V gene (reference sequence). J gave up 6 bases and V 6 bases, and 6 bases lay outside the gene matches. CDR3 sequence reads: CASRRGGGANEQFF. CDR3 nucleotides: TGTGCCAGCAGAAGGGGCGGGGGGGCCAATGAGCAGTTCTTC.

CDR3 sequence reads: CASSKGSARMLYEQYF. CDR3 DNA: TGTGCCAGCAGCAAGGGGTCGGCGCGGATGCTCTACGAGCAGTACTTC. V usage is TRBV7-9 and J usage is TRBJ2-7; a weak D match, TRBD1 (5 bases). V lost 5 bases, J lost 3 bases, and 20 bases lay in between. Germline V lookup: CDR1 SEHNR, CDR2 FQNEAQ (reference sequence). CDR3 length: 16 residues. Together with reference TRBV7-9 and TRBJ2-7, the CDR3 gives the full variable domain: DTGVSQNPRHKITKRGQNVTFRCDPISEHNRLYWYRQTLGQGPEFLTYFQNEAQLEKSRLLSDRFSAERPKGSFSTLEIQRTEQGDSAMYLCASSKGSARMLYEQYFGPGTRLTVT.